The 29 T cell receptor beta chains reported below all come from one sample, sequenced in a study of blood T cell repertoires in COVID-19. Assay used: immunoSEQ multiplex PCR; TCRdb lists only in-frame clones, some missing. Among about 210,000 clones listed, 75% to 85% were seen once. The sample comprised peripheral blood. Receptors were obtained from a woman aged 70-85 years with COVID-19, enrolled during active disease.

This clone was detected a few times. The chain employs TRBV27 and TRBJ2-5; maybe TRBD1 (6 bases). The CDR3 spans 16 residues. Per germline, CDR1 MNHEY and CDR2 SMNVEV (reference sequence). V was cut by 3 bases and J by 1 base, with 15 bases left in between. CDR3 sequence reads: CASSLVQGVAQETQYF. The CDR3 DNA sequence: TGTGCCAGCAGTTTGGTACAGGGTGTGGCCCAAGAGACCCAGTACTTC.

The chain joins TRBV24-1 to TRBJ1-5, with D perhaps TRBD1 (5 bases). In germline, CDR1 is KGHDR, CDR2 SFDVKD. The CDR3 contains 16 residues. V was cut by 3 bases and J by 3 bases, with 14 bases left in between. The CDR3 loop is CATSDPSQGNNQPQHF. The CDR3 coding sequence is TGTGCCACCAGTGATCCAAGCCAGGGTAACAATCAGCCCCAGCATTTT.

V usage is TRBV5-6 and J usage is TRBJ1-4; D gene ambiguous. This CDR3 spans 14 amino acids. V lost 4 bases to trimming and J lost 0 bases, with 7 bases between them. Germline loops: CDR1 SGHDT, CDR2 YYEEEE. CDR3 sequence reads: CASSPFATNEKLFF. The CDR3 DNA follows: TGTGCCAGCAGCCCTTTTGCAACTAATGAAAAACTGTTTTTT.

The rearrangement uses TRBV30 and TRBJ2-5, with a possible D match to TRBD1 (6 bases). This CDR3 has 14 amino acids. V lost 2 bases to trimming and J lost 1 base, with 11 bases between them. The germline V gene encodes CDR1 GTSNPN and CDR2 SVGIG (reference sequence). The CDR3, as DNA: TGTGCCTGGAGTCGTGGACAGTTCCAAGAGACCCAGTACTTC. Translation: CAWSRGQFQETQYF.

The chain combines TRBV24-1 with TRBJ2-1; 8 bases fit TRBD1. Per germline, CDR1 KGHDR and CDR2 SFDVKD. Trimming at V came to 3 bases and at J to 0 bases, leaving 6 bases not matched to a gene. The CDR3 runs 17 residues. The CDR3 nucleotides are TGTGCCACCAGTGATCCAGGGGGCCCAAGCTCCTACAATGAGCAGTTCTTC. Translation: CATSDPGGPSSYNEQFF.

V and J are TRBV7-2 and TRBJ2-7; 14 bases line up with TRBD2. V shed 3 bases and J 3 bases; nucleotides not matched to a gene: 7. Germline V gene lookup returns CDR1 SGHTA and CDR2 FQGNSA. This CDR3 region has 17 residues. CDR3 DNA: TGTGCCAGCAGCTTCAAACCGGGACTAGCGGGAGACTACGAGCAGTACTTC. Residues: CASSFKPGLAGDYEQYF.

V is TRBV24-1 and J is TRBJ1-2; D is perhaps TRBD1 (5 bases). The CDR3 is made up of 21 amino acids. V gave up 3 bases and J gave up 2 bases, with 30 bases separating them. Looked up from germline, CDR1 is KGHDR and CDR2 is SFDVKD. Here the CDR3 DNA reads TGTGCCACCAGTGATCCCGCCTTACACTTAGGACAATCTAAGGGGAACTATGGCTACACCTTC. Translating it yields CATSDPALHLGQSKGNYGYTF.

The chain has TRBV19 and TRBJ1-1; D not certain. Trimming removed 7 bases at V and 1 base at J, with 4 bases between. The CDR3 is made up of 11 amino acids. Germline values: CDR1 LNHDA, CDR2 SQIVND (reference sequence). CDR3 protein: CASMRNTEAFF. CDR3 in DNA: TGTGCCAGTATGAGGAACACTGAAGCTTTCTTT.

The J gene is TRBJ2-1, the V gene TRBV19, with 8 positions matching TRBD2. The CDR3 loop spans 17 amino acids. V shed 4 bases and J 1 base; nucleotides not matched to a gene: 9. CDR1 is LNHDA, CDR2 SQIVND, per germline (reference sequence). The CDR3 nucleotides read TGTGCCAGTAGTACCCCGGGAGGGGACCGATCCTACAATGAGCAGTTCTTC. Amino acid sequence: CASSTPGGDRSYNEQFF.

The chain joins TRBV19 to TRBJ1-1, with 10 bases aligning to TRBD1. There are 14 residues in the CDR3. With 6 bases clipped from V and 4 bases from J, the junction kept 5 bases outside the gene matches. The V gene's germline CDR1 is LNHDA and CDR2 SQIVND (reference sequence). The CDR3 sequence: CASSRDRGSTEAFF. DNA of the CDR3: TGTGCCAGTAGCAGGGACAGGGGATCCACTGAAGCTTTCTTT.

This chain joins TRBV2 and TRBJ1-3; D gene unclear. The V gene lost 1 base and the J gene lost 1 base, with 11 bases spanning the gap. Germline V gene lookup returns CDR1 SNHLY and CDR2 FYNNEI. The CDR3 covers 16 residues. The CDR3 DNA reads TGTGCCAGCAGTGAAGATGAGGGCGCATCTGGAAACACCATATATTTT. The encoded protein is CASSEDEGASGNTIYF.

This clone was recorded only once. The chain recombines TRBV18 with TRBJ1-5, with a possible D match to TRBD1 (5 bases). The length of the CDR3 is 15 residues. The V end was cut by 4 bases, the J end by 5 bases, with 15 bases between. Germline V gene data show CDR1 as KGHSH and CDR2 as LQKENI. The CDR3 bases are TGTGCCAGCTCACTTTTAAAGGGGAACGATCAGCCCCAGCATTTT. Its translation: CASSLLKGNDQPQHF.

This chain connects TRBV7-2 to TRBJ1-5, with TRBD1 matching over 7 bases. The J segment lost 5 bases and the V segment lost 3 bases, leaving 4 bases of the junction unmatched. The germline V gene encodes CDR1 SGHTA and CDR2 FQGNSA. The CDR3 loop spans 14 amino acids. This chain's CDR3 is CASSFDRVYQPQHF. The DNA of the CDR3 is TGTGCCAGCAGCTTCGACAGGGTGTATCAGCCCCAGCATTTT.

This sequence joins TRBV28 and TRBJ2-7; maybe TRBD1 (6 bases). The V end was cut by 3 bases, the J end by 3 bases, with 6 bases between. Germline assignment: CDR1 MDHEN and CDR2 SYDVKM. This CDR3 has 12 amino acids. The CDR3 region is CASSLDSYEQYF. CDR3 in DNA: TGTGCCAGCAGTTTGGACAGCTACGAGCAGTACTTC.

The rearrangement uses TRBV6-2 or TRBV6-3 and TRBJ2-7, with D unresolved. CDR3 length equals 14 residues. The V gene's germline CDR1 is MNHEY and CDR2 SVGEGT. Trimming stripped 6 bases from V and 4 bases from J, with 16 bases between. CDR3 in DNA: TGTGCCAGCAGCTGGGCCCCCAACTCATACGAGCAGTACTTC. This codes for CASSWAPNSYEQYF.

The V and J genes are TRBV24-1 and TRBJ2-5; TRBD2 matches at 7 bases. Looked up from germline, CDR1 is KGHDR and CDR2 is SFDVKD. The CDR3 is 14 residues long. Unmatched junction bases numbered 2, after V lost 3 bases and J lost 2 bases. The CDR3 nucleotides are TGTGCCACCAGTGATCGGACTAGACAAGAGACCCAGTACTTC. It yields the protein CATSDRTRQETQYF.

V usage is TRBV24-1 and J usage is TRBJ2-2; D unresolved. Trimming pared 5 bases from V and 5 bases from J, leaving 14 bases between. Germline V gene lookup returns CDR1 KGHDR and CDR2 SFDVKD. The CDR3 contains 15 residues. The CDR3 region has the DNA TGTGCCACCAGTGTAGGTCCGTCGAGGACCGGGGAGCTGTTTTTT. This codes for CATSVGPSRTGELFF.

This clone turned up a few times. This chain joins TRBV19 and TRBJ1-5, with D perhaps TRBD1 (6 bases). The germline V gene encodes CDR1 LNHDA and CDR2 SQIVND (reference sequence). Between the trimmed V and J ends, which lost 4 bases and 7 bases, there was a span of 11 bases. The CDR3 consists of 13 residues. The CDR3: CASSTGTRQPQHF. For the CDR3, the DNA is TGTGCCAGTAGTACCGGGACACGACAGCCCCAGCATTTT.

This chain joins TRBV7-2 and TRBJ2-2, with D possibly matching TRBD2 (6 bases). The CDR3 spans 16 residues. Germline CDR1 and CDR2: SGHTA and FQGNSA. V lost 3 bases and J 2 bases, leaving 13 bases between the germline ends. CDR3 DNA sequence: TGTGCCAGCAGCTTCATGGGAGGCCGAAACACCGGGGAGCTGTTTTTT. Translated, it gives CASSFMGGRNTGELFF.

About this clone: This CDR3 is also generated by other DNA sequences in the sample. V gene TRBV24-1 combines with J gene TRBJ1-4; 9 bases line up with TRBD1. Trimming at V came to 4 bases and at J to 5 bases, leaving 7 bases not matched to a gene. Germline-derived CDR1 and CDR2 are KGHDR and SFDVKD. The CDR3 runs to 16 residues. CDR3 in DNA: TGTGCCACCAGTGACCGCGGGACAGGGAGAAATGAAAAACTGTTTTTT. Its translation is CATSDRGTGRNEKLFF.

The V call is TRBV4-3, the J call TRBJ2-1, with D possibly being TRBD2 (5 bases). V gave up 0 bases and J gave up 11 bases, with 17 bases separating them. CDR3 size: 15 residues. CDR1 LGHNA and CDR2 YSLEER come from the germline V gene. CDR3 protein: CASSQDRLASGQQFF. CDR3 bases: TGCGCCAGCAGCCAAGATAGGCTAGCTTCGGGTCAGCAGTTCTTC.

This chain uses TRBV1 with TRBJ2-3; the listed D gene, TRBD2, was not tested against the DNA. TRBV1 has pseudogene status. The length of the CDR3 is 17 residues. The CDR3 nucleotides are TGCACCAGCAGCCTCCAGTTGAGCGGGAGGGGTGGAGATACGCAGTATTTT. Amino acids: CTSSLQLSGRGGDTQYF.

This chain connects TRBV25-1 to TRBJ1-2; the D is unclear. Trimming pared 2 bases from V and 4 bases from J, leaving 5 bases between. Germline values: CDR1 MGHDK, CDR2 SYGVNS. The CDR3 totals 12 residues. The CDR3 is CASSERGYGYTF. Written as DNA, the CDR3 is TGTGCCAGCAGTGAACGGGGCTATGGCTACACCTTC.

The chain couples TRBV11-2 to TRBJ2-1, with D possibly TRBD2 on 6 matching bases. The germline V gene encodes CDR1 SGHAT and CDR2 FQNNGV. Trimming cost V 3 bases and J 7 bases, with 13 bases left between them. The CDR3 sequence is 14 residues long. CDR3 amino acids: CASSLAGRVNEQFF. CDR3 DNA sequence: TGTGCCAGCAGCTTGGCGGGGCGTGTTAATGAGCAGTTCTTC.

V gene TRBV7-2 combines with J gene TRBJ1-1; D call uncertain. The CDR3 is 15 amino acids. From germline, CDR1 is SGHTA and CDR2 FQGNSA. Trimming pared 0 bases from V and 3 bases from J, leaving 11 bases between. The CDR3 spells CASSLASREDTEAFF. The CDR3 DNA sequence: TGTGCCAGCAGCTTAGCGAGTAGGGAGGACACTGAAGCTTTCTTT. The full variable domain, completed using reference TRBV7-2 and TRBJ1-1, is GAGVSQSPSNKVTEKGKDVELRCDPISGHTALYWYRQSLGQGLEFLIYFQGNSAPDKSGLPSDRFSAERTGGSVSTLTIQRTQQEDSAVYLCASSLASREDTEAFFGQGTRLTVV.

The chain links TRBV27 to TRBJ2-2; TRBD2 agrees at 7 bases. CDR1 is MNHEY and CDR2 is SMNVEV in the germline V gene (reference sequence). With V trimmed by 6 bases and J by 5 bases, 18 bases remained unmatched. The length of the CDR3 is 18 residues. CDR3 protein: CASRRPLTSPLFTGELFF. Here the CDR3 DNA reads TGTGCCAGCAGACGCCCCCTGACTAGCCCACTTTTTACCGGGGAGCTGTTTTTT.

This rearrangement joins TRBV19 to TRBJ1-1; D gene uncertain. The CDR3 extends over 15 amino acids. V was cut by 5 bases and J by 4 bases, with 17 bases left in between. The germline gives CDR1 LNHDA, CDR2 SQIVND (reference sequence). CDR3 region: CASSPRRQAGTEAFF. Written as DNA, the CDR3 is TGTGCCAGTAGTCCAAGGAGACAAGCGGGCACTGAAGCTTTCTTT.

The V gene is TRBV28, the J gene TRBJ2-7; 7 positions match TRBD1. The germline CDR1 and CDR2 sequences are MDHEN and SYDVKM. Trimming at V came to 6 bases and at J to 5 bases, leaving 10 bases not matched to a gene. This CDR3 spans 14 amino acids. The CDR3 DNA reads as TGTGCCAGCAGCCCCTACAGGGGTGGCAACGAGCAGTACTTC. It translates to CASSPYRGGNEQYF. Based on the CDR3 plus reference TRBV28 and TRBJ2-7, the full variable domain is DVKVTQSSRYLVKRTGEKVFLECVQDMDHENMFWYRQDPGLGLRLIYFSYDVKMKEKGDIPEGYSVSREKKERFSLILESASTNQTSMYLCASSPYRGGNEQYFGPGTRLTVT.

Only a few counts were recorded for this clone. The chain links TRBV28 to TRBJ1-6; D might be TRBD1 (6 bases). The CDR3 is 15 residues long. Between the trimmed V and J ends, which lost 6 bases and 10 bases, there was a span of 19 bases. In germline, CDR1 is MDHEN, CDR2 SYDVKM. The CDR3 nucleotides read TGTGCCAGCAGAATCCAAGGGACATCGAACTCACCCCTCCACTTT. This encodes CASRIQGTSNSPLHF.